Given below is one TCR beta chain in context. As yet, its antigen is unknown. This CDR3 contains 16 residues. Germline lookup yields CDR1 SGHVS and CDR2 FQNEAQ. Deletions cut 6 bases from V and 5 bases from J, with 17 bases between. The PCR made use of 60 Vbeta and 13 Jbeta primers. Libraries were prepared by immunoSEQ multiplex PCR; TCRdb keeps only in-frame clonotypes and omits some of them. In the table there are roughly 160,000 clones, 80% to 90% of which are singletons. The sample originates from a study of cytomegalovirus exposure and HLA in healthy donors. Findings and caveats of the study: An analysis that was carried out later associated about 17,000 TCR beta sequences with HLA alleles at 0.05 false discovery rate.

This TCR was sampled from a man between 45 and 60 years old in good health and CMV-seropositive. The sample consisted of PBMCs. The genes are TRBV7-8 and TRBJ1-6; D might be TRBD1 (6 bases). The CDR3 nucleotides read TGTGCCAGCAGACCCTCGGGGGGCGGCAATAATTCACCCCTCCACTTT. The encoded protein is CASRPSGGGNNSPLHF.